Listed below are T cell receptor beta chains from one sample, sequenced in a study of human T cells and chemical hapten exposure. TCRdb re-called the RACE reads with MiXCR, one entry per CDR3 protein. The table lists fewer than 100,000 distinct CDR3 sequences, 9.5% to 15% of them singletons. This specimen was whole blood, taken in connection with sensitization to the hapten diphenylcyclopropenone (DPC). The receptor source for this set is a woman between 35 and 50 years old with alopecia areata. Some clones in this sample may be carry-over from other donors' samples. CDR3s leave out the opening cysteine and the closing phenylalanine or tryptophan. Fields, in order: J gene, V gene, CDR3 protein.

j_gene: TRBJ2-7
v_gene: TRBV5-1
CDR3aa: ASSQPGQGQWSYEQY

j_gene: TRBJ2-7
v_gene: TRBV20-1
CDR3aa: SASFAREGYEQY

j_gene: TRBJ1-2
v_gene: TRBV28
CDR3aa: ASNSRGEANYGYT

j_gene: TRBJ2-7
v_gene: TRBV18
CDR3aa: ASSGGSHEQY

j_gene: TRBJ2-3
v_gene: TRBV7-3
CDR3aa: ASSSGHITDTQY

j_gene: TRBJ1-4
v_gene: TRBV7-2
CDR3aa: ASSLQGGREKLF

j_gene: TRBJ2-7
v_gene: TRBV5-6
CDR3aa: ASSLLLDYEQY

j_gene: TRBJ2-1
v_gene: TRBV4-3
CDR3aa: ASSQDMTSYNEQF

j_gene: TRBJ2-7
v_gene: TRBV13
CDR3aa: ASSPPSGREQY

j_gene: TRBJ2-7
v_gene: TRBV28
CDR3aa: ASKRDRFYEQY

j_gene: TRBJ2-5
v_gene: TRBV27
CDR3aa: ASSFVGAKTQY

j_gene: TRBJ1-2
v_gene: TRBV7-2
CDR3aa: ASSNGGPLANYGYT

j_gene: TRBJ2-3
v_gene: TRBV6-2/TRBV6-3
CDR3aa: ASSLTRAQY

j_gene: TRBJ1-2
v_gene: TRBV7-8
CDR3aa: ASSPARGPDGYT

j_gene: TRBJ2-7
v_gene: TRBV7-2
CDR3aa: ASASSGRAFEQY

j_gene: TRBJ2-2
v_gene: TRBV7-3
CDR3aa: ASSYTGPNTGELF

j_gene: TRBJ2-7
v_gene: TRBV7-6
CDR3aa: ASSLNPLLEQY

j_gene: TRBJ2-3
v_gene: TRBV5-1
CDR3aa: ASSSGTSGSDTQY

j_gene: TRBJ2-7
v_gene: TRBV5-8
CDR3aa: ASSLSVSSEQY

j_gene: TRBJ2-7
v_gene: TRBV6-1
CDR3aa: ASNPTAGYEQY

j_gene: TRBJ1-1
v_gene: TRBV6-1
CDR3aa: ASSMGQANTEAF

j_gene: TRBJ2-3
v_gene: TRBV4-2
CDR3aa: ASSQDSRTSGQDTQY

j_gene: TRBJ2-4
v_gene: TRBV19
CDR3aa: ASSIRGEAAKNIQY

j_gene: TRBJ2-3
v_gene: TRBV5-4
CDR3aa: ASSGSGRGTDTQY

j_gene: TRBJ1-2
v_gene: TRBV25-1
CDR3aa: ASSPLSLPDYGYT

j_gene: TRBJ2-3
v_gene: TRBV28
CDR3aa: ASSRGGGGQY

j_gene: TRBJ2-2
v_gene: TRBV4-3
CDR3aa: ASSQGTSGVNTGELF

j_gene: TRBJ2-7
v_gene: TRBV4-3
CDR3aa: ASSLDPPSGTGTYEQY

j_gene: TRBJ1-6
v_gene: TRBV18
CDR3aa: ASSPESWGYNSPLH

j_gene: TRBJ2-5
v_gene: TRBV7-6
CDR3aa: ASSSWTGQKETQY

j_gene: TRBJ2-6
v_gene: TRBV7-6
CDR3aa: ASTHRSGANVLT

j_gene: TRBJ2-4
v_gene: TRBV2
CDR3aa: ASSEVGASKNIQY

j_gene: TRBJ1-4
v_gene: TRBV30
CDR3aa: ACRTGASLF

j_gene: TRBJ2-3
v_gene: TRBV28
CDR3aa: ASSRGTSGDTDTQY

j_gene: TRBJ2-7
v_gene: TRBV30
CDR3aa: AWSVGGDMRYEQY

j_gene: TRBJ1-1
v_gene: TRBV28
CDR3aa: ASSFLNTEAF

j_gene: TRBJ1-4
v_gene: TRBV6-2/TRBV6-3
CDR3aa: ASSGTGTTYEKLF

j_gene: TRBJ2-7
v_gene: TRBV20-1
CDR3aa: SAQGTSGTYEQY

j_gene: TRBJ2-2
v_gene: TRBV7-2
CDR3aa: ASSFLAGAPHFNTGELF

j_gene: TRBJ1-4
v_gene: TRBV7-9
CDR3aa: ASSPRASNEKLF

j_gene: TRBJ2-2
v_gene: TRBV4-1
CDR3aa: ASSQDSGLKGRTGELF

j_gene: TRBJ2-4
v_gene: TRBV7-9
CDR3aa: ASSFAGLKKNIQY

j_gene: TRBJ2-7
v_gene: TRBV5-1
CDR3aa: ASSLRHSYEQY

j_gene: TRBJ1-3
v_gene: TRBV5-5
CDR3aa: ASSYRVTGNTIY

j_gene: TRBJ2-1
v_gene: TRBV20-1
CDR3aa: SAQRPSGVVNEQF

j_gene: TRBJ2-2
v_gene: TRBV2
CDR3aa: ASSEQGIQTGELF

j_gene: TRBJ2-7
v_gene: TRBV6-1
CDR3aa: ASMRGQGLGEQY

j_gene: TRBJ1-5
v_gene: TRBV20-1
CDR3aa: SARAGRAEQPQH